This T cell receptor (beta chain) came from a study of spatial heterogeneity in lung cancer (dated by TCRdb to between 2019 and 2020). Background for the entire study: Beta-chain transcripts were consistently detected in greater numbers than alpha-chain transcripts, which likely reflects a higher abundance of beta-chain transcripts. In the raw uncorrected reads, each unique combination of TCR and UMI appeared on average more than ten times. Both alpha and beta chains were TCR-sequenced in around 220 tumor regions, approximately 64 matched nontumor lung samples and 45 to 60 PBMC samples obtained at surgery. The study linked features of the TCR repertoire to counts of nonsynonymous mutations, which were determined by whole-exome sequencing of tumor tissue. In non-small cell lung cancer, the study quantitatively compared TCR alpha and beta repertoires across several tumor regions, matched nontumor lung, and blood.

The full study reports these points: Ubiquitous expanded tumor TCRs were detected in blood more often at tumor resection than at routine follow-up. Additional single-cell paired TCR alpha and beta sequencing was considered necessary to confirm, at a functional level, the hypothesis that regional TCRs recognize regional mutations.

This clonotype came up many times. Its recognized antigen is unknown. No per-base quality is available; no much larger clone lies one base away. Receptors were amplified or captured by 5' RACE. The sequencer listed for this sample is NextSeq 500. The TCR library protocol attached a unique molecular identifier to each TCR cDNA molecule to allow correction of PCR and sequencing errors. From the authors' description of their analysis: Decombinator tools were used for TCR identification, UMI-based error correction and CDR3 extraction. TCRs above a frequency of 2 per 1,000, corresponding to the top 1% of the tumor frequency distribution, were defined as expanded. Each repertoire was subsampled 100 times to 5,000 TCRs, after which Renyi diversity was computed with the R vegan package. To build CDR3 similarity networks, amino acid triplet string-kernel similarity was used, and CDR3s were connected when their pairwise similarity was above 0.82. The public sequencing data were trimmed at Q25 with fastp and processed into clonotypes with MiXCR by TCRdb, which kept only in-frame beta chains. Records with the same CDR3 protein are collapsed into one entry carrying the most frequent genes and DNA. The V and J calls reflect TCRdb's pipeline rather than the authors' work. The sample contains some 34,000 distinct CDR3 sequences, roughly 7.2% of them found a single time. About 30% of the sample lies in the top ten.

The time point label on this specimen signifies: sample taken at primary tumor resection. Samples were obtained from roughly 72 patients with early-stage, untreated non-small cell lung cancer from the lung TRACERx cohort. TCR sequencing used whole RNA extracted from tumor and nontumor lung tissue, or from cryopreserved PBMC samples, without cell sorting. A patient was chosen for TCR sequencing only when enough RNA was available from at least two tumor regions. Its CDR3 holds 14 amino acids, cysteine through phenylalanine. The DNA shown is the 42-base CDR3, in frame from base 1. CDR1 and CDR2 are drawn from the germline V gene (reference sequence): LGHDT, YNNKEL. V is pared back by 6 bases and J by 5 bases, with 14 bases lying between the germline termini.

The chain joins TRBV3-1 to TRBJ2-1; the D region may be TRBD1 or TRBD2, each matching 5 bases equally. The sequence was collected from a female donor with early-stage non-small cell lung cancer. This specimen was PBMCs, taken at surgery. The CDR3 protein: CASSLRGRNNEQFF. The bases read TGTGCCAGCAGTCTACGGGGCCGCAACAATGAGCAGTTCTTC.